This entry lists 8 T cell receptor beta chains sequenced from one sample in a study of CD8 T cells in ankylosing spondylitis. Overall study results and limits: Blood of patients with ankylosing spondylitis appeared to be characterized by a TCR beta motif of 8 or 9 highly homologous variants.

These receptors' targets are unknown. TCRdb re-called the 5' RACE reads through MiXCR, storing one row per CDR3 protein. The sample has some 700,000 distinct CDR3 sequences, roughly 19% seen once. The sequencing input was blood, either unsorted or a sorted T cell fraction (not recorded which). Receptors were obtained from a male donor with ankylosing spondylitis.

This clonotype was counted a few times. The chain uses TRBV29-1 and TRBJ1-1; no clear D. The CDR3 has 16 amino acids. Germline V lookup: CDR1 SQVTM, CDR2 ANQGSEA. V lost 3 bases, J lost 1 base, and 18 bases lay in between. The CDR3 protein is CSVDATPLLGNTEAFF. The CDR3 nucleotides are TGCAGCGTTGACGCAACTCCCCTTTTGGGGAACACTGAAGCTTTCTTT. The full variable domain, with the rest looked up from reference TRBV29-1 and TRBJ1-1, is SAVISQKPSRDICQRGTSLTIQCQVDSQVTMMFWYRQQPGQSLTLIATANQGSEATYESGFVIDKFPISRPNLTFSTLTVSNMSPEDSSIYLCSVDATPLLGNTEAFFGQGTRLTVV.

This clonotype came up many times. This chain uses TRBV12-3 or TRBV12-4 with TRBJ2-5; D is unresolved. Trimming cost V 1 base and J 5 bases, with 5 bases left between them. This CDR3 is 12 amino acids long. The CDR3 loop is CASSLDSETQYF. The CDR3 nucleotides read TGTGCCAGCAGTTTAGACTCTGAGACCCAGTACTTC.

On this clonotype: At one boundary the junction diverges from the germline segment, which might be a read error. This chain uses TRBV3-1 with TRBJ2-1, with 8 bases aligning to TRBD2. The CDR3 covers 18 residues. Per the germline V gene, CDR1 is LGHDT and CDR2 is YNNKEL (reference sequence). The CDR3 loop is CASSPPRDGRVSYNEQLF. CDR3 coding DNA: TGTGCCAGCAGCCCGCCACGTGACGGGAGGGTTTCCTACAATGAGCAGTTATTC.

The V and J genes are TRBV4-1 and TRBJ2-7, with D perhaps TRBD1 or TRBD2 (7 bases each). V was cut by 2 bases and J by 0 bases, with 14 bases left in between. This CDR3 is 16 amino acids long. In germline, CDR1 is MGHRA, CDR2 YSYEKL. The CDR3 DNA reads TGCGCCAGCAGCCAAAGGGGGCTAGCGGCCTCCTACGAGCAGTACTTC. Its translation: CASSQRGLAASYEQYF.

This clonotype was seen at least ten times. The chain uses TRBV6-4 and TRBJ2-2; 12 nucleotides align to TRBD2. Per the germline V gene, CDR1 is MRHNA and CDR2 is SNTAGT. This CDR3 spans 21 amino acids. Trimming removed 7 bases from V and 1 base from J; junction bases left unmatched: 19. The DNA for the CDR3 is TGTGCCAGCAAGGGCGACCTGGGGAGCCCACTAGCGGGGGGGAACACCGGGGAGCTGTTTTTT. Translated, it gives CASKGDLGSPLAGGNTGELFF.

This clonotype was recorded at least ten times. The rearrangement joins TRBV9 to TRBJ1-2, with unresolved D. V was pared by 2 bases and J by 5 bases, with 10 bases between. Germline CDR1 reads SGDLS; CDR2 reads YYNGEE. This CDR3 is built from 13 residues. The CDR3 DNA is TGTGCCAGCAGCGTCGATTCCGCTTATGGCTACACCTTC. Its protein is CASSVDSAYGYTF.

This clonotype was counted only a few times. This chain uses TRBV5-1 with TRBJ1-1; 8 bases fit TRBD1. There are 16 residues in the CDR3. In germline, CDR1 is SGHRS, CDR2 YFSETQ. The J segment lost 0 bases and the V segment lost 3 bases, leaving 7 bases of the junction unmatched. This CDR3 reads CASSWGDRPMNTEAFF. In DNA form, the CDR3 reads TGCGCCAGCAGCTGGGGGGACAGGCCCATGAACACTGAAGCTTTCTTT.

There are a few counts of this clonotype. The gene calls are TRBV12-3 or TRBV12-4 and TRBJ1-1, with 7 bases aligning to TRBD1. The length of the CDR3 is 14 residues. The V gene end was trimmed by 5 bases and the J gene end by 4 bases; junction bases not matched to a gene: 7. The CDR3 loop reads CASSPDRVVTEAFF. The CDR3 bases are TGTGCCAGCAGTCCAGACAGGGTGGTCACTGAAGCTTTCTTT.